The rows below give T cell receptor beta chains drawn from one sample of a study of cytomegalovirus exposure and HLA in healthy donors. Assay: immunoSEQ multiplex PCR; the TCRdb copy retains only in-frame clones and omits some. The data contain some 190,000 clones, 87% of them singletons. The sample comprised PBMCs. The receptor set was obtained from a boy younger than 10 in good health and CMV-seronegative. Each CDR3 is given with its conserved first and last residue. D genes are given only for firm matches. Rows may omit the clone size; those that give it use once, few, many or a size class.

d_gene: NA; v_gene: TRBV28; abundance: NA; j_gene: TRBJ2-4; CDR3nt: TGTGCCAGCAGAGGTCCAGGGGAGTCTACCAAAAACATTCAGTACTTC; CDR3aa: CASRGPGESTKNIQYF
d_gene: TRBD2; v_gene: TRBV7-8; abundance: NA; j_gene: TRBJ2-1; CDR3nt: TGTGCCAGCAGCTTAGGCCTAGCGGGGGGGCGAAATGAGCAGTTCTTC; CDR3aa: CASSLGLAGGRNEQFF
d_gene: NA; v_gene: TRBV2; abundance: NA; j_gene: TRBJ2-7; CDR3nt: TGTGCCAGCCGTGCCCGGGACATCATTTACGAGCAGTACTTC; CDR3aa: CASRARDIIYEQYF
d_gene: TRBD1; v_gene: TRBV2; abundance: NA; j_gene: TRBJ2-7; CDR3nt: TGTGCCAGCAGGGGATTGACAGGGAAGTACGAGCAGTACTTC; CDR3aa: CASRGLTGKYEQYF
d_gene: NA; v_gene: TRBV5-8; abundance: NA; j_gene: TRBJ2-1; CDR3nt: TGTGCCAGCAGCTTGCATGCTAGCGCTAGCTATGAGCAGTTCTTC; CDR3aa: CASSLHASASYEQFF
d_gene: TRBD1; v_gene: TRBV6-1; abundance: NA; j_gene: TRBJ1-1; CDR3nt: TGTGCCAGCAGTCTTAAGACAGGGGGAACTGAAGCTTTCTTT; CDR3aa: CASSLKTGGTEAFF
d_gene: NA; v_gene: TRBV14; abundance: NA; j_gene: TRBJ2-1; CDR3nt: TGTGCCAGCAGCCAGGGAGGGGGGGCCTTCGATGAGCAGTTCTTC; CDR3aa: CASSQGGGAFDEQFF
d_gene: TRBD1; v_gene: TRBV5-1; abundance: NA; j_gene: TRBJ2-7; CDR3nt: TGCGCCAGCAGCACACGGGACAGGGTGGGCGAGCAGTACTTC; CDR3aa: CASSTRDRVGEQYF
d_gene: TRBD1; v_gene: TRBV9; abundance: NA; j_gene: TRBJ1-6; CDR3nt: TGTGCCAGCAGTGCGACAGGGGATAATTCACCCCTCCACTTT; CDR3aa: CASSATGDNSPLHF
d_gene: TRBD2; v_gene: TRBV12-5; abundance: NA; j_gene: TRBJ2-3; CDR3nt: TGTGCTAGTGGTTTACGACTAGCGGGGAGGGATACGCAGTATTTT; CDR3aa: CASGLRLAGRDTQYF
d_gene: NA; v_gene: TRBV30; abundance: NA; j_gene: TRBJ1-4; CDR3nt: TGTGCCTGGAGTGAAGGGGCAGGGTTTGAGAAACTGTTTTTT; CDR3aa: CAWSEGAGFEKLFF
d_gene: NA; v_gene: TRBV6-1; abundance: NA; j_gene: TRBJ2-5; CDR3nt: TGTGCCAGCAGTGCGGCGGGTGGCCAAGAGACCCAGTACTTC; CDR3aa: CASSAAGGQETQYF
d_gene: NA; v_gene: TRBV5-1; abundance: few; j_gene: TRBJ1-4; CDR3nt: TGCGCCAGCAGCCGCGTCGGTGAAAAACTGTTTTTT; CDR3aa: CASSRVGEKLFF
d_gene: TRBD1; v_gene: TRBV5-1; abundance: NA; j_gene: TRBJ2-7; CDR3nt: TGCGCCAGCAGCTTGGGCCCGGGACAGGGCTCCTACGAGCAGTACTTC; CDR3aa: CASSLGPGQGSYEQYF
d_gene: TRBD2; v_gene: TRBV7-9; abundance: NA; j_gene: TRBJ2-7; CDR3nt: TGTGCCAGCAGCCCCTCTCGTTTCGGGGCTAGCGGACCCTACGAGCAGTACTTC; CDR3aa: CASSPSRFGASGPYEQYF
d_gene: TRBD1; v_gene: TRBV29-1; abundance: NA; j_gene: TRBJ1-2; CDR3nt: TGCAGCTCGCTCGGAGGGGGCGCGAACTATGGCTACACCTTC; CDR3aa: CSSLGGGANYGYTF
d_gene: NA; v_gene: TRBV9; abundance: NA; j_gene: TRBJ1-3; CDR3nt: TGTGCCAGCAGCCGTGCGGAGCAAATCTCTGGAAACACCATATATTTT; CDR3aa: CASSRAEQISGNTIYF
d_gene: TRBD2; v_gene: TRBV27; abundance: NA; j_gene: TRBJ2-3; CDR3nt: TGTGCCAGCAGTTTATCCAAGGGGCCGGGAGGTTCAGCAGATACGCAGTATTTT; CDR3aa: CASSLSKGPGGSADTQYF
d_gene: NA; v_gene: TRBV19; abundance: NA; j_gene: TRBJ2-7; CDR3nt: TGTGCCAGTAGTCCAGGACAGTCCTCCTACGAGCAGTACTTC; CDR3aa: CASSPGQSSYEQYF
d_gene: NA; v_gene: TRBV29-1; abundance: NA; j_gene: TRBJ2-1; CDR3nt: TGCAGCGGGCTAAGGGGGAACAATGAGCAGTTCTTC; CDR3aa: CSGLRGNNEQFF
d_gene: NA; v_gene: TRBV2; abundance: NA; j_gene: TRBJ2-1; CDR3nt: TGTGCCAGCAGTGAAGCTCTTGTCCCGACGGGAGAGGCTTACAATGAGCAGTTCTTC; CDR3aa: CASSEALVPTGEAYNEQFF
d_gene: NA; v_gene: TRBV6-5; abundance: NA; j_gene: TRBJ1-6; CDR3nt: TGTGCCAGCCGACCCTGGGAGGGGGATTCACCCCTCCACTTT; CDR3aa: CASRPWEGDSPLHF
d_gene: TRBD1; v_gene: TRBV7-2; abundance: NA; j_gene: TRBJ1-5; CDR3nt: TGTGCCAGCAGCCCCCGAACAGGGGGCTTAGATCAGCCCCAGCATTTT; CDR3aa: CASSPRTGGLDQPQHF
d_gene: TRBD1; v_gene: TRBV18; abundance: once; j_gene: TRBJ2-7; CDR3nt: TGTGCCAGCTCACCAGACAGGGGGGGTTATTACGAGCAGTACTTC; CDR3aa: CASSPDRGGYYEQYF
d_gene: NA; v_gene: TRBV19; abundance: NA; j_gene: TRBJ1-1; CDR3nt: TGTGCCAGTAGTATCACCCCGACACCAAACACTGAAGCTTTCTTT; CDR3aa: CASSITPTPNTEAFF
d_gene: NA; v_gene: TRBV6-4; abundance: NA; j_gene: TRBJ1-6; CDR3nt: TGTGCCAGCAGTGACTCAGGGGTTTCACCCCTCCACTTT; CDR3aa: CASSDSGVSPLHF